These 11 T cell receptor beta chains share one sample of origin, sequenced in a study of blood T cell repertoires in COVID-19. Using immunoSEQ multiplex PCR, the repertoire was profiled, and TCRdb retains in-frame clones only, with some absent. This table has around 450,000 clones, 85% to 90% appearing once. The sample consisted of peripheral blood. The receptors were sampled from a woman under 40 with acute or convalescent COVID-19.

The rearrangement links TRBV5-5 to TRBJ1-5, with TRBD1 matching 8 bases. Unmatched junction bases numbered 4, after V lost 2 bases and J lost 3 bases. Germline CDR1 reads SGHKS; CDR2 reads YYEKEE (reference sequence). The CDR3 totals 15 residues. The CDR3: CASSFAGGTNQPQHF. The DNA of the CDR3 is TGTGCCAGCAGCTTTGCAGGGGGCACCAATCAGCCCCAGCATTTT.

V gene TRBV19 combines with J gene TRBJ1-2; weak D call: TRBD1 (5 bases). Trimming removed 4 bases at V and 4 bases at J, with 10 bases between. Germline loops: CDR1 LNHDA, CDR2 SQIVND (reference sequence). There are 13 residues in the CDR3. CDR3 region: CASSSGAAYGYTF. The CDR3 region has the DNA TGTGCCAGTAGTAGCGGGGCAGCCTATGGCTACACCTTC.

The V and J genes are TRBV7-2 and TRBJ1-2, with D maybe TRBD1 (5 bases). Germline CDR1 reads SGHTA; CDR2 reads FQGNSA. This CDR3 has 15 residues. Trimming took off 6 bases at V and 1 base at J, with 15 bases between the two ends. The DNA for the CDR3 is TGTGCCAGCAGATATAGGACATCGCTTAACTATGGCTACACCTTC. This translates into CASRYRTSLNYGYTF.

This chain uses TRBV9 with TRBJ2-1; 8 bases map to TRBD1. Germline V lookup: CDR1 SGDLS, CDR2 YYNGEE. V lost 0 bases and J lost 5; bases outside the gene matches: 4. The CDR3 runs 15 residues. The CDR3 DNA sequence: TGTGCCAGCAGCGTAGCAGGACAGGGTGACAATGAGCAGTTCTTC. Translating it yields CASSVAGQGDNEQFF. Drawing the rest from reference TRBV9 and TRBJ2-1, the complete variable domain is DSGVTQTPKHLITATGQRVTLRCSPRSGDLSVYWYQQSLDQGLQFLIQYYNGEERAKGNILERFSAQQFPDLHSELNLSSLELGDSALYFCASSVAGQGDNEQFFGPGTRLTVL.

V and J are TRBV18 and TRBJ2-2; TRBD1 aligns across 7 bases. CDR1 is KGHSH and CDR2 is LQKENI in the germline V gene. Trimming removed 3 bases from V and 6 bases from J; junction bases left unmatched: 7. The CDR3 runs 15 residues. DNA for the CDR3: TGTGCCAGCTCACCTGACAGGGTATCAGCCGGGGAGCTGTTTTTT. This gives the protein CASSPDRVSAGELFF.

The chain recombines TRBV10-3 with TRBJ1-2; 9 bases are shared with TRBD1. Trimming removed 3 bases from V and 3 bases from J; junction bases left unmatched: 14. This CDR3 comprises 18 residues. Germline V gene lookup returns CDR1 ENHRY and CDR2 SYGVKD. The CDR3 here is CAISEGGQGEKFDYGYTF. CDR3 DNA: TGTGCCATCAGTGAAGGGGGACAGGGAGAAAAGTTTGACTATGGCTACACCTTC.

This clone was detected once. The rearrangement links TRBV6-5 to TRBJ2-1, with 8 bases matching TRBD2. The V gene end was trimmed by 2 bases and the J gene end by 5 bases; junction bases not matched to a gene: 2. CDR1 is MNHEY and CDR2 is SVGAGI in the germline V gene. This CDR3 comprises 14 residues. This chain's CDR3 is CASSYTGGDNEQFF. The CDR3 DNA follows: TGTGCCAGCAGTTACACGGGGGGGGACAATGAGCAGTTCTTC.

This clone showed up just a few times. V usage is TRBV9 and J usage is TRBJ1-4; D not resolved. The length of the CDR3 is 15 residues. CDR1 SGDLS and CDR2 YYNGEE come from the germline V gene. With 0 bases removed from V and 4 bases from J, the gap between germline ends came to 10 bases. CDR3 nucleotides: TGTGCCAGCAGCGTAGGCCGGCGGGATAATGAAAAACTGTTTTTT. This encodes CASSVGRRDNEKLFF.

The chain carries TRBV10-3 and TRBJ1-1, with 7 bases identical to TRBD1. This CDR3 spans 16 amino acids. V lost 3 bases and J lost 5; bases outside the gene matches: 12. Per germline, CDR1 ENHRY and CDR2 SYGVKD. Here the CDR3 reads CAISDRDRALSTEAFF. In DNA, the CDR3 is TGTGCCATCAGTGACCGAGACAGGGCCCTGAGTACTGAAGCTTTCTTT.

The chain links TRBV6-6 to TRBJ1-5; 8 nucleotides line up with TRBD1. Germline CDR1 MNHNY, CDR2 SVGAGI (reference sequence). The CDR3 extends over 14 amino acids. The V and J ends lost 7 bases and 3 bases, in that order; junction bases with no gene match: 5. In DNA form, the CDR3 reads TGTGCCAGCATACAACAGGGGGTCAATCAGCCCCAGCATTTT. Translated: CASIQQGVNQPQHF.

The rearrangement links TRBV2 to TRBJ2-7; the match to TRBD2 covers 9 bases. Germline V gene sequence: CDR1 SNHLY, CDR2 FYNNEI. The ends lost 6 bases at V and 6 bases at J; junction bases unmatched: 12. CDR3 length: 15 amino acids. CDR3 in DNA: TGTGCCAGCAGGGAGGCAGCGGGGGGATCATTCGAGCAGTACTTC. It specifies CASREAAGGSFEQYF. The full variable domain, completed using reference TRBV2 and TRBJ2-7, is EPEVTQTPSHQVTQMGQEVILRCVPISNHLYFYWYRQILGQKVEFLVSFYNNEISEKSEIFDDQFSVERPDGSNFTLKIRSTKLEDSAMYFCASREAAGGSFEQYFGPGTRLTVT.